The sequence of this TCR beta chain was determined in a study of blood T cells in healthy people across ages. A sample-barcoded 5' primer and a J-beta primer mix were used in a second PCR of about 7 to 11 cycles. Template switching added a 12-random-nucleotide identifier to every cDNA molecule. TCRdb called the 5' RACE reads again in MiXCR, with one record for every CDR3 protein. The sample carries 650,000 to 800,000 distinct CDR3 sequences, 40% to 50% recorded once. CDR3 length: 17 amino acids. V dropped 1 base and J dropped 4; count of bases not matched to a gene: 7. CDR1 MNHEY and CDR2 SMNVEV come from the germline V gene (reference sequence).

Material: blood. The sequence was collected from a man aged 60 to 75 in good health. The chain joins TRBV27 to TRBJ2-3; the match to TRBD2 covers 11 bases. This CDR3 reads CASSLFVAGGKADTQYF. The CDR3 DNA sequence: TGTGCCAGCAGTTTATTCGTAGCGGGGGGGAAGGCAGATACGCAGTATTTT.